The sample holds one count of the clone carrying this TCR beta chain. V trimming: 4 bases; J trimming: 10 bases; junction bases outside the gene matches: 7. Germline-derived CDR1 and CDR2 are SGHRS and YFSETQ. CDR3 size: 12 residues. The study drew participants aged 18 to 89 years from roughly 25 US areas. Assignment of participants to cohorts was predicated upon participant-reported clinical history. These data belong to a study of blood T cell repertoires in COVID-19. Background on the study: Donors in the United States, Italy and Spain gave samples during acute or convalescent COVID-19.

In the original analysis: It was from reference gene primer amplification that nucleated cell counts were estimated. Libraries were prepared by immunoSEQ multiplex PCR; TCRdb keeps only in-frame clonotypes and omits some of them. The D gene and trimming were derived from the DNA, and the V and J assignments and clone size from that table. The repertoire holds some 170,000 clones, with approximately 89% as singletons. Sequencing was done on a sample of PBMCs or T cells enriched from blood (not recorded which). This chain connects TRBV5-1 to TRBJ1-1; 7 nucleotides match TRBD1. This clonotype originated in a middle-aged man who had recovered from COVID-19. CDR3 protein: CASSPDRVAAFF. The CDR3 DNA sequence: TGCGCCAGCAGCCCCGACAGGGTAGCAGCTTTCTTT.